This T cell receptor beta chain was documented in a study of blood T cell repertoires in COVID-19. Overall study: Whether acute or convalescent, the COVID-19 samples came from the United States, Italy and Spain. Nucleic acid was either cDNA or gDNA, and it came from T cells, B-cell-depleted T cells, or PBMCs.

Sequencing used immunoSEQ multiplex PCR; TCRdb keeps in-frame clones, though not all of them. The table shows 25,000 to 30,000 clones, with 55% to 80% occurring only once. Germline V gene lookup returns CDR1 SQVTM and CDR2 ANQGSEA. The CDR3 runs to 14 residues. Trimming at V came to 4 bases and at J to 5 bases, leaving 9 bases not matched to a gene. This TCR derives from a human donor in a cohort sampled during active COVID-19. This rearrangement joins TRBV29-1 to TRBJ1-1; 8 nucleotides align to TRBD1. Sequenced sample: peripheral blood. CDR3 sequence (DNA): TGCAGCGTTGGAGGGCAGGGGGCACGAACTGAAGCTTTCTTT. Its translation: CSVGGQGARTEAFF.